The 18 T cell receptor beta chains given below trace back to one sample, sequenced in a study of control samples from healthy donors and cancer patients. Data came from immunoSEQ multiplex PCR; TCRdb stores just in-frame clones and leaves some out. The table records about 130,000 clones, 92% of them present only once. Sequencing was carried out using blood. All receptors come from a woman aged 45-60 years in good health.

The chain uses TRBV5-1 and TRBJ1-2; the match to TRBD1 covers 7 bases. CDR1 and CDR2 (germline): SGHRS, YFSETQ. This CDR3 has 14 amino acids. V was clipped by 1 base and J by 4 bases; unmatched bases: 4. CDR3 protein: CASSLNRGSYGYTF. Written as DNA, the CDR3 is TGCGCCAGCAGCTTGAACAGGGGTTCCTATGGCTACACCTTC.

This chain joins TRBV14 and TRBJ1-2; 7 positions agree with TRBD1. J gave up 3 bases and V 3 bases, and 7 bases lay outside the gene matches. Germline CDR1 is SGHDN and CDR2 is FVKESK. The CDR3 is 15 amino acids. For the CDR3, the DNA is TGTGCCAGCAGCCAGCTCCTCAGGGGGGACTATGGCTACACCTTC. The encoded protein is CASSQLLRGDYGYTF.

The CDR3 nucleotides read TGTGCCACCAGCAGGCCCCGGGACAGGGGGCATTTTGGCCACAATGAGCAGTTCTTC. It encodes CATSRPRDRGHFGHNEQFF. This sequence joins TRBV15 and TRBJ2-1; TRBD1 matches at 12 bases. V trimming: 3 bases; J trimming: 5 bases; junction bases outside the gene matches: 14. The CDR3 spans 19 residues. Germline assignment: CDR1 LNHNV and CDR2 YYDKDF (reference sequence).

This clone came up a few times. V and J are TRBV5-1 and TRBJ2-7; D is unresolved. CDR1 SGHRS and CDR2 YFSETQ come from the germline V gene. V was shortened by 0 bases and J by 1 base, with 8 bases between the two germline ends. The CDR3 extends over 14 amino acids. The CDR3 region is CASSLEAVSYEQYF. The CDR3 DNA reads as TGCGCCAGCAGCTTGGAGGCAGTTTCCTACGAGCAGTACTTC.

The chain recombines TRBV2 with TRBJ2-5; D is unresolved. This CDR3 is built from 14 residues. Germline V gene lookup returns CDR1 SNHLY and CDR2 FYNNEI. Trimming took off 5 bases at V and 2 bases at J, with 12 bases between the two ends. Here the CDR3 reads CASSPPAAQETQYF. CDR3 in DNA: TGTGCCAGCAGTCCCCCGGCAGCACAAGAGACCCAGTACTTC.

The chain has TRBV5-1 and TRBJ1-2; TRBD1 matches at 7 bases. This CDR3 has 18 amino acids. The J segment lost 4 bases and the V segment lost 4 bases, leaving 19 bases of the junction unmatched. CDR1 and CDR2 from the germline V gene are SGHRS and YFSETQ. For the CDR3, the DNA is TGCGCCAGCAGCCCAACGCCCGGGACAGCAGCCTCTTTCTATGGCTACACCTTC. This codes for CASSPTPGTAASFYGYTF.

This chain joins TRBV6-1 and TRBJ1-2, with D unclear. CDR1 MNHNS and CDR2 SASEGT come from the germline V gene. Between the trimmed V and J ends, which lost 0 bases and 5 bases, there was a span of 7 bases. The CDR3 consists of 13 residues. The CDR3: CASSEAVGYGYTF. In nucleotides, the CDR3 is TGTGCCAGCAGTGAAGCCGTCGGGTATGGCTACACCTTC.

This clone was counted once. As DNA, the CDR3 is TGTGCCAGCAGTCAGAACCCTGGGACAGCCAATGAGCAGTTCTTC. Amino acids: CASSQNPGTANEQFF. This chain connects TRBV27 to TRBJ2-1; TRBD1 agrees at 7 bases. The germline CDR1 and CDR2 sequences are MNHEY and SMNVEV (reference sequence). The ends lost 5 bases at V and 6 bases at J; junction bases unmatched: 10. This CDR3 region has 15 residues.

This chain joins TRBV27 and TRBJ2-5; 9 bases are a match to TRBD1. CDR1 is MNHEY and CDR2 is SMNVEV in the germline V gene (reference sequence). The CDR3 runs to 16 residues. J lost 1 base, V lost 0 bases, and 3 bases had no gene match. The CDR3 nucleotides read TGTGCCAGCAGTTTATCGGGACAGGGCTTCCAAGAGACCCAGTACTTC. This codes for CASSLSGQGFQETQYF.

The rearrangement links TRBV2 to TRBJ2-1, with 10 positions matching TRBD2. J was trimmed by 2 bases and V by 3 bases; bases with no gene match: 7. CDR1 and CDR2 from the germline V gene are SNHLY and FYNNEI. This CDR3 is 17 amino acids long. The CDR3 reads CASSDGVLAGAYNEQFF. CDR3 bases: TGTGCCAGCAGTGATGGGGTCCTAGCGGGAGCCTACAATGAGCAGTTCTTC.

The chain employs TRBV27 and TRBJ2-7; TRBD1 might be the D (6 bases). V lost 5 bases, J lost 3 bases, and 14 bases lay in between. The CDR3 is 14 amino acids. CDR1 and CDR2 from the germline V gene are MNHEY and SMNVEV (reference sequence). The CDR3 sequence: CASSGGRRFYEQYF. The DNA for the CDR3 is TGTGCCAGCAGTGGGGGCAGGAGATTCTACGAGCAGTACTTC.

This rearrangement joins TRBV5-6 to TRBJ1-1; possible D gene TRBD1, 5 bases. The V gene's germline CDR1 is SGHDT and CDR2 YYEEEE. Trimming stripped 1 base from V and 10 bases from J, with 14 bases between. The length of the CDR3 is 13 residues. The DNA of the CDR3 is TGTGCCAGCAGCTTGCCCCAGGGAAAAGGAGCTTTCTTT. Translated: CASSLPQGKGAFF. Supplemented by reference TRBV5-6 and TRBJ1-1, the full variable domain reads DAGVTQSPTHLIKTRGQQVTLRCSPKSGHDTVSWYQQALGQGPQFIFQYYEEEERQRGNFPDRFSGHQFPNYSSELNVNALLLGDSALYLCASSLPQGKGAFFGQGTRLTVV.

V gene TRBV30 combines with J gene TRBJ2-3, with D hard to call. Germline V gives CDR1 GTSNPN, CDR2 SVGIG (reference sequence). V lost 4 bases to trimming and J lost 2 bases, with 13 bases between them. The CDR3 contains 14 residues. Here the CDR3 DNA reads TGTGCCTGGATCTCCACTCCTCTCACAGATACGCAGTATTTT. It translates to CAWISTPLTDTQYF.

This sequence joins TRBV6-1 and TRBJ1-2; D gene uncertain. The ends were cut back, 1 base at V and 10 bases at J, with 16 bases in the middle. CDR3 length: 14 residues. Germline V gene sequence: CDR1 MNHNS, CDR2 SASEGT. In DNA form, the CDR3 reads TGTGCCAGCAGTGAAGTGGACGGCGGTTACGCCTACACCTTC. Translating gives CASSEVDGGYAYTF.

This rearrangement joins TRBV3-1 (or the pseudogene TRBV3-2) to TRBJ2-3; 14 bases match TRBD2. There are 17 residues in the CDR3. The germline V gene has CDR1 LGHDT and CDR2 YNNKEL (reference sequence). The junction had 9 bases not matched to a gene; V was cut back by 4 bases and J by 6 bases. CDR3 in DNA: TGTGCCAGCAGCCCAACCGGCGGACTAGCGGGGGGTGATACGCAGTATTTT. Translating gives CASSPTGGLAGGDTQYF.

The chain is built from TRBV10-2 and TRBJ2-5; the D is unclear. V lost 3 bases and J 4 bases, leaving 12 bases between the germline ends. Germline CDR1 and CDR2: WSHSY and SAAADI. The CDR3 spans 14 residues. CDR3 in DNA: TGCGCCAGCAGTGATCTACCCTCTAGAGAGACCCAGTACTTC. This translates into CASSDLPSRETQYF.

The CDR3 loop reads CASSIGITTDTQYF. The CDR3 DNA reads TGTGCCAGTAGTATCGGGATCACCACAGATACGCAGTATTTT. This chain connects TRBV19 to TRBJ2-3; D might be TRBD2 (5 bases). V shed 3 bases and J shed 2 bases, with 9 bases lying between them. Germline V gene data show CDR1 as LNHDA and CDR2 as SQIVND (reference sequence). This CDR3 is 14 amino acids long.

The chain uses TRBV29-1 and TRBJ2-1; TRBD2 matches at 13 bases. The CDR3 extends over 14 amino acids. Trimming cost V 7 bases and J 7 bases; bases outside gene matches: 7. The germline CDR1 and CDR2 sequences are SQVTM and ANQGSEA. The CDR3 loop is CSAWTSGRDNEQFF. DNA of the CDR3: TGCAGCGCGTGGACTAGCGGGAGAGATAATGAGCAGTTCTTC.